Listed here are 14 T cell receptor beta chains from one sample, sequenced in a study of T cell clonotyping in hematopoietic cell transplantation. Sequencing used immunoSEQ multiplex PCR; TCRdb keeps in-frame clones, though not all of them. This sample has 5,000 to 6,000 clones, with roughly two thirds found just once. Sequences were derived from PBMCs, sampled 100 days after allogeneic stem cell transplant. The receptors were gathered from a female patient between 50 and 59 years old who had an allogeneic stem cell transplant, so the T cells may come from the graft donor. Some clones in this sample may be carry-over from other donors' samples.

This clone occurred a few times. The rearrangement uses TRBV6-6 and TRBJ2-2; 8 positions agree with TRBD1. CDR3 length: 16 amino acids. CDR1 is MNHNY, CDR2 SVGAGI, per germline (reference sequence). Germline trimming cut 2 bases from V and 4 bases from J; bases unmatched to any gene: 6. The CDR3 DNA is TGTGCCAGCAGTTACGGGCAGGGGGCTGGCACCGGGGAGCTGTTTTTT. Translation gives CASSYGQGAGTGELFF.

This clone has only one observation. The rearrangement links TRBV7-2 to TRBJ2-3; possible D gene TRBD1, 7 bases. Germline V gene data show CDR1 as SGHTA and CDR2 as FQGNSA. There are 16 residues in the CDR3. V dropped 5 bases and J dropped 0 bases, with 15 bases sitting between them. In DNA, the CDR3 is TGTGCCAGCAGCCCACGACAGGGAGGCAGCACAGATACGCAGTATTTT. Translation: CASSPRQGGSTDTQYF.

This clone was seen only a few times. The CDR3 coding sequence is TGTGCCAGCAGTCCGGGACATTCTATAGGGGCGGAGACCCAGTACTTC. Encoded protein: CASSPGHSIGAETQYF. This chain joins TRBV27 and TRBJ2-5; D is possibly TRBD1 (6 bases). This CDR3 region has 16 residues. CDR1 is MNHEY, CDR2 SMNVEV, per germline (reference sequence). V lost 5 bases and J 5 bases, leaving 21 bases between the germline ends.

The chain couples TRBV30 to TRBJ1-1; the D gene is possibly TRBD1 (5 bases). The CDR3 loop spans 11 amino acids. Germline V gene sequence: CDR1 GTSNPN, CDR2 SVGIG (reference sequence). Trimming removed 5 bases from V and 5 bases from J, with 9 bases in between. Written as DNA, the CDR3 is TGTGCCTGGCACAGGTGGACTGAAGCTTTCTTT. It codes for CAWHRWTEAFF.

CDR3 amino acids: CSVEGQGVTDTQYF. CDR3 in DNA: TGCAGCGTTGAAGGGCAGGGAGTTACAGATACGCAGTATTTT. The V gene is TRBV29-1, the J gene TRBJ2-3; tentatively, D is TRBD1 or TRBD2 (5 bases each). From germline, CDR1 is SQVTM and CDR2 ANQGSEA. The ends were cut back, 1 base at V and 3 bases at J, with 11 bases in the middle. CDR3 length: 14 residues.

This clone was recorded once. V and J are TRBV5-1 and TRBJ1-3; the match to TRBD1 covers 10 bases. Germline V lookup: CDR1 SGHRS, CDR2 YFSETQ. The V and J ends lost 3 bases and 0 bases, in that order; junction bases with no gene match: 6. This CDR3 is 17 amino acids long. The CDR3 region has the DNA TGCGCCAGCAGCTCAGGGACAGGGGCCTACTCTGGAAACACCATATATTTT. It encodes CASSSGTGAYSGNTIYF. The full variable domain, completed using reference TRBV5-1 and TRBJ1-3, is KAGVTQTPRYLIKTRGQQVTLSCSPISGHRSVSWYQQTPGQGLQFLFEYFSETQRNKGNFPGRFSGRQFSNSRSEMNVSTLELGDSALYLCASSSGTGAYSGNTIYFGEGSWLTVV.

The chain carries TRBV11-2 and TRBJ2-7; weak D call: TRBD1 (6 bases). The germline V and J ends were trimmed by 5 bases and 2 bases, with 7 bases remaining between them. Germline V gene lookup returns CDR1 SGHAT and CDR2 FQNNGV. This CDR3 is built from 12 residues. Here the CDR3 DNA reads TGTGCCAGCAGCGGGACACCCTACGAGCAGTACTTC. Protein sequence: CASSGTPYEQYF.

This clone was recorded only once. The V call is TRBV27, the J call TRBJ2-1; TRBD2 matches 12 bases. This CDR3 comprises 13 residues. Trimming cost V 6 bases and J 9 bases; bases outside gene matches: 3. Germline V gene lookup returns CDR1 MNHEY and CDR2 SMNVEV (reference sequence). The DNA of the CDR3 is TGTGCCAGCAGCTTGACTAGCGGGAGTGAGCAGTTCTTC. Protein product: CASSLTSGSEQFF.

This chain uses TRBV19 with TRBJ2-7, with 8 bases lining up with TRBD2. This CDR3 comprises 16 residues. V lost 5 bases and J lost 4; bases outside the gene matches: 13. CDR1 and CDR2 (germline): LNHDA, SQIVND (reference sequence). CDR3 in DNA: TGTGCCAGTAGTTCCAGGACTAGCCTAATTTCTTACGAGCAGTACTTC. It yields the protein CASSSRTSLISYEQYF.

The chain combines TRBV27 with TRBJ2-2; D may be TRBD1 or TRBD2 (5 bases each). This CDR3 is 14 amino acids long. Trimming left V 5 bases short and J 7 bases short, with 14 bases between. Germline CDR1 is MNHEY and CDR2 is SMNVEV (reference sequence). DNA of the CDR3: TGTGCCAGCAGTGAGGGGCAGTTGGTCGGGGAGCTGTTTTTT. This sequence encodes CASSEGQLVGELFF.

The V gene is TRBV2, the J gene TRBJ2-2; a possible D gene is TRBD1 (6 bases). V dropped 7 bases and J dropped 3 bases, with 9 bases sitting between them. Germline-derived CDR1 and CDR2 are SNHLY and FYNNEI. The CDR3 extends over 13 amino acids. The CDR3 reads CASKGTYTGELFF. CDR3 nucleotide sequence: TGTGCCAGCAAGGGGACATACACCGGGGAGCTGTTTTTT. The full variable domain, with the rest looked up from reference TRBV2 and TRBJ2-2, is EPEVTQTPSHQVTQMGQEVILRCVPISNHLYFYWYRQILGQKVEFLVSFYNNEISEKSEIFDDQFSVERPDGSNFTLKIRSTKLEDSAMYFCASKGTYTGELFFGEGSRLTVL.

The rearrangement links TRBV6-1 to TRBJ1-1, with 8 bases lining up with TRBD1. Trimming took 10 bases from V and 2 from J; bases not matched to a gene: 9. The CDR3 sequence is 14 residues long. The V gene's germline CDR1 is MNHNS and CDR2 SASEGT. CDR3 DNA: TGTGCCACGAGCGATCAGGGGGCTAACACTGAAGCTTTCTTT. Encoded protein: CATSDQGANTEAFF.

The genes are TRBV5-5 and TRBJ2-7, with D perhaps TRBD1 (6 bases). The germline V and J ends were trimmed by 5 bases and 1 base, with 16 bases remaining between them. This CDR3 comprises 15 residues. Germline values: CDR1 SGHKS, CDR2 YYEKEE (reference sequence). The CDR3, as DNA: TGTGCCAGCAGACCTCGGGACACTGATTCCTACGAGCAGTACTTC. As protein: CASRPRDTDSYEQYF.

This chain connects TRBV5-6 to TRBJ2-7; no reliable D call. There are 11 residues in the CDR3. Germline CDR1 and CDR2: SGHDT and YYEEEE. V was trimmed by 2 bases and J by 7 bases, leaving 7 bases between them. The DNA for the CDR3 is TGTGCCAGCAGCTTTCAGGAGGAGCAGTACTTC. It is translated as CASSFQEEQYF.